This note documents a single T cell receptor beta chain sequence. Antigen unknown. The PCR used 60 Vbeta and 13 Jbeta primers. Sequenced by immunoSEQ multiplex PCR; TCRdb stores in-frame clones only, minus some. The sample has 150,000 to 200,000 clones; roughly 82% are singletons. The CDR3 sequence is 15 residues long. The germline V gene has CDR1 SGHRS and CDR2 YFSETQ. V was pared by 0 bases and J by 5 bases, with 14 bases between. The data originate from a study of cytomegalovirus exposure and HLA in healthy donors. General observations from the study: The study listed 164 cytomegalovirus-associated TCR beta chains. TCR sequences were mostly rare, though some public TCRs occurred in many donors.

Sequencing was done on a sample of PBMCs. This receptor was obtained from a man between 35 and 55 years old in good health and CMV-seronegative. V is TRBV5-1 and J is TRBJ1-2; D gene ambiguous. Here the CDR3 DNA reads TGCGCCAGCAGCTTGGCCGGGGAACGGGCGTATGGCTACACCTTC. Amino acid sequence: CASSLAGERAYGYTF.